This TCR beta chain appears in the sequencing data of a study of cytomegalovirus exposure and HLA in healthy donors. Findings of the study overall: The study recorded fewer than 200 TCR beta chains that were cytomegalovirus-associated. Sequences of the TCR beta chain were said to predict the HLA-A and HLA-B alleles of most subjects accurately.

The PCR ran on 60 Vbeta and 13 Jbeta primers. Produced via immunoSEQ multiplex PCR; TCRdb's table is partial and in-frame only. This sample's table reports around 29,000 clones. With regard to this clone: What it binds is not known.

The CDR3 length is 16 residues. V trimming: 5 bases; J trimming: 2 bases; junction bases outside the gene matches: 10. Per the germline V gene, CDR1 is SGHVS and CDR2 is FNYEAQ. This receptor was identified in a young man in good health and CMV-seronegative. V usage is TRBV7-6 and J usage is TRBJ2-3, with 7 bases aligning to TRBD1. The material sequenced was PBMCs. This CDR3 reads CASSRDRAPFTDTQYF. In DNA form, the CDR3 reads TGTGCCAGCAGCCGGGACAGAGCACCGTTCACAGATACGCAGTATTTT.